The next 21 T cell receptor beta chains were all read from a single sample in a study of T-cell memory formation after mild COVID-19. In TCRdb, the 5' RACE reads were re-called with MiXCR into one record per CDR3 protein. The table includes a few hundred thousand distinct CDR3 sequences, 20% to 25% detected once. Material for sequencing was PBMCs or a T cell subset sorted from them (not recorded which). The source is an adult woman who had mild COVID-19 (a few samples of this study predate the infection). Cell type and time point are not known.

This clonotype was observed a handful of times. The CDR3 is CASSLEQGSNQPQHF. The CDR3 DNA follows: TGTGCCAGCAGCTTAGAACAGGGTAGCAATCAGCCCCAGCATTTT. The chain combines TRBV7-2 with TRBJ1-5; D might be TRBD1 (6 bases). The CDR3 extends over 15 amino acids. Trimming stripped 1 base from V and 0 bases from J, with 7 bases between. From germline, CDR1 is SGHTA and CDR2 FQGNSA.

The CDR3 DNA is TGCGCCAGCAGCTTGGAGACAGGGGGTACCTACGAGCAGTACTTC. This gives the protein CASSLETGGTYEQYF. The chain carries TRBV5-1 and TRBJ2-7; 9 nucleotides line up with TRBD1. The germline gives CDR1 SGHRS, CDR2 YFSETQ. This CDR3 region has 15 residues. J was trimmed by 2 bases and V by 0 bases; bases with no gene match: 3.

The V gene is TRBV9, the J gene TRBJ2-7, with D possibly being TRBD2 (5 bases). Trimming took off 4 bases at V and 0 bases at J, with 14 bases between the two ends. This CDR3 is built from 15 residues. The germline gives CDR1 SGDLS, CDR2 YYNGEE. The CDR3: CASSPTGVSSYEQYF. The CDR3, as DNA: TGTGCCAGCAGCCCAACCGGGGTCAGCTCCTACGAGCAGTACTTC.

This chain joins TRBV9 and TRBJ2-3; D is possibly TRBD1 or TRBD2 (5 bases each). V lost 0 bases and J lost 5, with 16 bases in between. The CDR3 extends over 16 amino acids. The germline V gene has CDR1 SGDLS and CDR2 YYNGEE. CDR3 sequence: CASSVASGVGLDTQYF. DNA for the CDR3: TGTGCCAGCAGCGTAGCCAGCGGAGTGGGGCTAGATACGCAGTATTTT.

This clonotype was seen a handful of times. The chain uses TRBV5-1 and TRBJ2-7; either TRBD1 or TRBD2 may supply D (5 bases each). Germline V gives CDR1 SGHRS, CDR2 YFSETQ. This CDR3 region has 16 residues. V was shortened by 0 bases and J by 3 bases, with 16 bases between the two germline ends. The CDR3 sequence: CASSLGGPAKGYEQYF. The CDR3 nucleotides are TGCGCCAGCAGCTTGGGGGGACCGGCGAAGGGCTACGAGCAGTACTTC.

This clonotype has a handful of counts. The rearrangement uses TRBV6-1 and TRBJ1-2; 8 bases agree with TRBD1. Germline V gives CDR1 MNHNS, CDR2 SASEGT. The CDR3 contains 16 residues. V lost 5 bases to trimming and J lost 10 bases; unmatched junction nucleotides: 18. The CDR3 nucleotides are TGTGCCAGCAGTCCCGGGACAGGAGCAAGTGAGGGGGCCTACACCTTC. Encoded protein: CASSPGTGASEGAYTF.

This clonotype turned up a few times. V and J are TRBV18 and TRBJ2-3; the D is unclear. V lost 1 base, J lost 8 bases, and 10 bases lay in between. This CDR3 contains 13 residues. Per the germline V gene, CDR1 is KGHSH and CDR2 is LQKENI. The CDR3 here is CASSPLGAPTQYF. For the CDR3, the DNA is TGTGCCAGCTCACCACTAGGAGCCCCTACGCAGTATTTT.

This clonotype was counted between two and nine times. The chain employs TRBV3-1 and TRBJ2-1, with D maybe TRBD1 (5 bases). The CDR3 contains 16 residues. Germline V gene sequence: CDR1 LGHDT, CDR2 YNNKEL (reference sequence). V was trimmed by 2 bases and J by 5 bases, leaving 16 bases between them. The chain's CDR3 is CASSQNRRTLNNEQFF. CDR3 nucleotide sequence: TGTGCCAGCAGCCAAAACAGGCGGACACTTAACAATGAGCAGTTCTTC.

The sample holds a few counts of this clonotype. CDR3 coding DNA: TGCGCCAGCAGCCGCGCGGGACCGAGCACAGATACGCAGTATTTT. Its translation is CASSRAGPSTDTQYF. This chain connects TRBV5-1 to TRBJ2-3, with D possibly being TRBD2 (6 bases). The ends were cut back, 4 bases at V and 0 bases at J, with 12 bases in the middle. The CDR3 contains 15 residues. From germline, CDR1 is SGHRS and CDR2 YFSETQ.

The chain links TRBV9 to TRBJ1-1; no clear D gene. Trimming took off 4 bases at V and 5 bases at J, with 15 bases between the two ends. This CDR3 is 14 amino acids long. Per the germline V gene, CDR1 is SGDLS and CDR2 is YYNGEE. CDR3 residues: CASSLQPGGTEAFF. The CDR3 bases are TGTGCCAGCAGCTTACAGCCTGGAGGAACTGAAGCTTTCTTT.

This clonotype came up a few times. The chain joins TRBV5-1 to TRBJ1-1; 8 nucleotides agree with TRBD1. CDR3 length: 13 amino acids. V was clipped by 6 bases and J by 0 bases; unmatched bases: 1. In germline, CDR1 is SGHRS, CDR2 YFSETQ. The CDR3 coding sequence is TGCGCCAGCACAGGGGGCCTGAACACTGAAGCTTTCTTT. Amino acids: CASTGGLNTEAFF.

The rearrangement uses TRBV5-1 and TRBJ1-1; 9 nucleotides agree with TRBD1. CDR3 length: 15 amino acids. V was clipped by 3 bases and J by 4 bases; unmatched bases: 7. In germline, CDR1 is SGHRS, CDR2 YFSETQ. The CDR3 loop is CASSSGTGLSTEAFF. In nucleotides, the CDR3 is TGCGCCAGCAGCTCAGGGACAGGGCTCAGCACTGAAGCTTTCTTT.

This clonotype came up a few times. As DNA, the CDR3 is TGTGCCAGCCGATCCGACCGGTCTGGGGACGAGCAGTACTTC. It specifies CASRSDRSGDEQYF. The chain has TRBV2 and TRBJ2-7, with D unclear. The germline gives CDR1 SNHLY, CDR2 FYNNEI. V shed 8 bases and J shed 5 bases, with 19 bases lying between them. This CDR3 has 14 amino acids.

The genes are TRBV5-1 and TRBJ2-7; 8 positions agree with TRBD1. The CDR3 is made up of 14 amino acids. CDR1 is SGHRS and CDR2 is YFSETQ in the germline V gene. V dropped 5 bases and J dropped 3; count of bases not matched to a gene: 7. CDR3 protein: CASSRDRPVYEQYF. The CDR3 DNA follows: TGCGCCAGCAGTCGGGACAGGCCAGTCTACGAGCAGTACTTC.

The chain combines TRBV7-8 with TRBJ1-5, with 9 nucleotides matching TRBD1. This CDR3 region has 14 residues. J gave up 9 bases and V 2 bases, and 5 bases lay outside the gene matches. The V gene's germline CDR1 is SGHVS and CDR2 FQNEAQ. The CDR3 loop is CASSLPGQGRPQHF. CDR3 DNA sequence: TGTGCCAGCAGCTTACCGGGACAGGGAAGGCCCCAGCATTTT.

The chain combines TRBV24-1 with TRBJ2-1, with D possibly matching TRBD1 (6 bases). Trimming removed 3 bases from V and 7 bases from J, with 21 bases in between. Germline CDR1 KGHDR, CDR2 SFDVKD. This CDR3 has 17 residues. The CDR3 spells CATSDPVGRGLGNEQFF. The CDR3 DNA reads as TGTGCCACCAGTGATCCCGTTGGCAGGGGATTGGGGAATGAGCAGTTCTTC.

This clonotype occurred a few times. The genes are TRBV12-3 or TRBV12-4 and TRBJ1-1; D is undetermined. This CDR3 is built from 13 residues. Trimming stripped 8 bases from V and 4 bases from J, with 14 bases between. The CDR3 DNA follows: TGTGCCAGCGCACCGCCCGGGAGCACTGAAGCTTTCTTT. This encodes CASAPPGSTEAFF.

This clonotype has only a few counts. This sequence joins TRBV24-1 and TRBJ2-5; TRBD2 agrees at 7 bases. With 6 bases clipped from V and 5 bases from J, the junction kept 11 bases outside the gene matches. The CDR3 loop spans 15 amino acids. The germline V gene has CDR1 KGHDR and CDR2 SFDVKD. In DNA form, the CDR3 reads TGTGCCACCAGTCCCCGTGGACTAGGAATCGAGACCCAGTACTTC. Its protein product is CATSPRGLGIETQYF.

The rearrangement uses TRBV20-1 and TRBJ2-5; either TRBD1 or TRBD2 may supply D (6 bases each). Trimming took 6 bases from V and 4 from J, leaving 21 bases between them. Germline CDR1 is DFQATT and CDR2 is SNEGSKA (reference sequence). The CDR3 is 15 amino acids. The CDR3: CSAPFPRGPGETQYF. Here the CDR3 DNA reads TGCAGTGCCCCGTTCCCCCGGGGGCCAGGAGAGACCCAGTACTTC.

This clonotype was seen only a few times. The J gene is TRBJ1-1, the V gene TRBV12-3 or TRBV12-4; TRBD1 matches 7 bases. With V trimmed by 6 bases and J by 3 bases, 4 bases remained unmatched. This CDR3 contains 13 residues. CDR3 in amino acids: CASRPTGDTEAFF. The CDR3 region has the DNA TGTGCCAGCAGACCCACAGGGGACACTGAAGCTTTCTTT.

The chain has TRBV5-1 and TRBJ2-1; weak D call: TRBD2 (5 bases). The germline CDR1 and CDR2 sequences are SGHRS and YFSETQ. The CDR3 sequence is 15 residues long. V was clipped by 4 bases and J by 9 bases, with 20 bases between them. The CDR3 protein is CASSPPDSQGSEQFF. DNA of the CDR3: TGCGCCAGCAGCCCGCCGGACTCCCAAGGGAGTGAGCAGTTCTTC.